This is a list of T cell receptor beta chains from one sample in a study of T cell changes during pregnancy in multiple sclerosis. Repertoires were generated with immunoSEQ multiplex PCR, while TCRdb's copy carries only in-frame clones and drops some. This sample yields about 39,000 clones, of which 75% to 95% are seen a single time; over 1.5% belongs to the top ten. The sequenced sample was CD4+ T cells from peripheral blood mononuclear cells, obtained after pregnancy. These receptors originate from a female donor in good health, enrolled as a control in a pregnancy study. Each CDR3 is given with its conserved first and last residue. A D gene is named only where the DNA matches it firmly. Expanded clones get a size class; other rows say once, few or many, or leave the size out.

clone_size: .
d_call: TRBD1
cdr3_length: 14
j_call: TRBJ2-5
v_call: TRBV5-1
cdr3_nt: TGCGCCAGCAGTCCTGACAGGGAACAAGAGACCCAGTACTTC
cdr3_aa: CASSPDREQETQYF

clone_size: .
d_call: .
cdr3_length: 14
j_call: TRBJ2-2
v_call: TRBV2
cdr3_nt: TGTGCCAACACGGACAGAGACTTCACCGGGGAGCTGTTTTTT
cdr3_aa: CANTDRDFTGELFF

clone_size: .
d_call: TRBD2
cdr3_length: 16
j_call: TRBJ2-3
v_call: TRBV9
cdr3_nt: TGTGCCAGCAGCGTAACTAGCGGGGGGGCAGCAGATACGCAGTATTTT
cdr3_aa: CASSVTSGGAADTQYF

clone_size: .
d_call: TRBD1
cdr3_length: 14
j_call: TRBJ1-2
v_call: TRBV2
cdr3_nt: TGTGCCAGCAAGCCCGGGACAGGGGGGCTTGGCTACACCTTC
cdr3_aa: CASKPGTGGLGYTF

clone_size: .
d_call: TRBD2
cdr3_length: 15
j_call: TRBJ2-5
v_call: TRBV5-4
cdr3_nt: TGTGCCAGCAGCTTCGGCGGGAGAGACGGGGAGACCCAGTACTTC
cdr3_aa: CASSFGGRDGETQYF

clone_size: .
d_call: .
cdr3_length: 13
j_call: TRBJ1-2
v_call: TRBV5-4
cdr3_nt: TGTGCCAGCAGCTTGGGACAGGAGTATGGCTACACCTTC
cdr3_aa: CASSLGQEYGYTF

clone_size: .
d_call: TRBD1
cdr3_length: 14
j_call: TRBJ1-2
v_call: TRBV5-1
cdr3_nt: TGCGCCAGCAGCCGTGGGGACAGTTCCTATGGCTACACCTTC
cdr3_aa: CASSRGDSSYGYTF

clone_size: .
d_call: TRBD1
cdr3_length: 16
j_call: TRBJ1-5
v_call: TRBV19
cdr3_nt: TGTGCCAGTAGTATTCCCCCCAGGGGGAGCAATCAGCCCCAGCATTTT
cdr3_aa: CASSIPPRGSNQPQHF

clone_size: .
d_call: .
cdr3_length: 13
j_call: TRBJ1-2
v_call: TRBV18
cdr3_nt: TGTGCCAGCTCACCCGACAGGAGATATGGCTACACCTTC
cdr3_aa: CASSPDRRYGYTF

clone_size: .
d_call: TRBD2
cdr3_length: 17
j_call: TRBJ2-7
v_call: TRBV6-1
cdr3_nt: TGTGCCAGCAGTGCACGCACCTCTAGCGGGGGTTCCTACGAGCAGTACTTC
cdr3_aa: CASSARTSSGGSYEQYF

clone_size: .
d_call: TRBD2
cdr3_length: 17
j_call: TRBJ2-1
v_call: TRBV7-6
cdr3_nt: TGTGCCAGCAGCTTAGCGCGTCCAGCGGGAGTCCCGGATGAGCAGTTCTTC
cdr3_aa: CASSLARPAGVPDEQFF

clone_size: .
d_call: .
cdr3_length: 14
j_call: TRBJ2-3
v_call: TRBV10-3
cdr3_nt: TGTGCCATCAGGACTACAGGGATTATAGATACGCAGTATTTT
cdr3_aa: CAIRTTGIIDTQYF

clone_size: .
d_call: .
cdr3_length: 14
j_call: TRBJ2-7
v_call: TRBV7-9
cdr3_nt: TGTGCCAGCAGCTCCGGACAGACTTCCTACGAGCAGTACTTC
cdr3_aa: CASSSGQTSYEQYF

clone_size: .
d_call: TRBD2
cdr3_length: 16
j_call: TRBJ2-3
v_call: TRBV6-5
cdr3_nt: TGTGCCAGCAGTTACTGGCTAGCGGGAGGGTCAGATACGCAGTATTTT
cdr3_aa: CASSYWLAGGSDTQYF

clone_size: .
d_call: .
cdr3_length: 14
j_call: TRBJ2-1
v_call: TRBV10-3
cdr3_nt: TGTGCCATCAGTGAGACGGACAGCTTCAATGAGCAGTTCTTC
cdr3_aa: CAISETDSFNEQFF

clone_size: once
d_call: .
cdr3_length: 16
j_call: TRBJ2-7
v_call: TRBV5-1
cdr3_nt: TGCGCCAGCAGCTTGGCCAAGACAGGTAACTCCTACGAGCAGTACTTC
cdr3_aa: CASSLAKTGNSYEQYF

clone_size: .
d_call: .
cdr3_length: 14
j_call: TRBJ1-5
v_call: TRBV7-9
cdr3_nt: TGTGCCAGCAGCCCGACGGCGGGGGATCAGCCCCAGCATTTT
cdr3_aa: CASSPTAGDQPQHF

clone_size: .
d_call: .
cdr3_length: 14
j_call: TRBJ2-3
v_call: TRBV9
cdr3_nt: TGTGCCAGCAGCGACAGGGCAGGAACAGATACGCAGTATTTT
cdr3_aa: CASSDRAGTDTQYF

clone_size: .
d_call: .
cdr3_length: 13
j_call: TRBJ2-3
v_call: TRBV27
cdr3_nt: TGTGCCAGCAGTTTAATCTGGGCACATACGCAGTATTTT
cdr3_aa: CASSLIWAHTQYF

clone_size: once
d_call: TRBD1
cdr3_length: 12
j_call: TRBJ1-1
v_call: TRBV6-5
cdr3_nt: TGTGCCAGCAGCGCGGACAGGGTAGAAGCTTTCTTT
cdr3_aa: CASSADRVEAFF

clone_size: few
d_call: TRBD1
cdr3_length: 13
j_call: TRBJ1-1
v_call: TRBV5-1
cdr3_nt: TGCGCCAGCAGCAGGGGACAGGGGACTGAAGCTTTCTTT
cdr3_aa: CASSRGQGTEAFF

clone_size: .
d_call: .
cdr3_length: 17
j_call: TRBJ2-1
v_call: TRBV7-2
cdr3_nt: TGTGCCAGCAGCATACGGACAGCACCAATCTTGTACAATGAGCAGTTCTTC
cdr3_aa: CASSIRTAPILYNEQFF

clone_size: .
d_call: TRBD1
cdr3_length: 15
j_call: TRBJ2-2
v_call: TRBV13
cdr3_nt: TGTGCCAGCAGCTTCGACAGGGGTGTCACCGGGGAGCTGTTTTTT
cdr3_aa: CASSFDRGVTGELFF

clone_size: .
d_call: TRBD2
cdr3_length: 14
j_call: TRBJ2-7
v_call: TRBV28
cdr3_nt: TGTGCCAGCATGATCGAGCGGGATTGGGGCGAGCAGTACTTC
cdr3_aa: CASMIERDWGEQYF

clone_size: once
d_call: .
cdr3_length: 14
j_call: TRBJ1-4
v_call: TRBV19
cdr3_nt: TGTGCCAGTAGTCGCAGGGATTTGGGTGAAAAACTGTTTTTT
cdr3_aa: CASSRRDLGEKLFF

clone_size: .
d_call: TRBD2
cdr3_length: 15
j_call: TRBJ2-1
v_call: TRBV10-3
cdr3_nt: TGTGCCATCAGTGAAATAGCGGGGGGGCTGGGTGAGCAGTTCTTC
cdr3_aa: CAISEIAGGLGEQFF

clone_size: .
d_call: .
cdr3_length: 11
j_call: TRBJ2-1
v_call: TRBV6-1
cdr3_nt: TGTGCCAGCTCAAGGGGCATTGAGCAGTTCTTC
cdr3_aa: CASSRGIEQFF

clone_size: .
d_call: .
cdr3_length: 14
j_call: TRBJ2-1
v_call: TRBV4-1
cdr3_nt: TGCGCCAGCAGCCAAGGTAGTCAGCGCCCTGGGCAGTTCTTC
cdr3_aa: CASSQGSQRPGQFF

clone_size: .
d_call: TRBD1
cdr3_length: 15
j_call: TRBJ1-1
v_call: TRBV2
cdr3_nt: TGTGCCAGCAGATTAGACAGGGGGGGAAGCACTGAAGCTTTCTTT
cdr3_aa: CASRLDRGGSTEAFF

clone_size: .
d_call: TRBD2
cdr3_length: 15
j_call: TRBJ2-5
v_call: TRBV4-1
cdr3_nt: TGCGCCAGCAGCCCCCTGGGTAGCGGGAGGGAGACCCAGTACTTC
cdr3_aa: CASSPLGSGRETQYF

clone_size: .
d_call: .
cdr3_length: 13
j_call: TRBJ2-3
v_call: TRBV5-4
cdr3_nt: TGTGCCACCCGAACGTCGAGGGTAGATACGCAGTATTTT
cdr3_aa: CATRTSRVDTQYF

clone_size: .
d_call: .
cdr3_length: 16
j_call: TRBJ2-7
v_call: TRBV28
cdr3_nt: TGTGCCAGCAGTTTATTTGGGGCCTATCGCTCCTACGAGCAGTACTTC
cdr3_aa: CASSLFGAYRSYEQYF

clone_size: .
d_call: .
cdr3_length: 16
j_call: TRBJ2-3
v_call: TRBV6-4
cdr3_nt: .
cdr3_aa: CASSTSVSASTDTQYF

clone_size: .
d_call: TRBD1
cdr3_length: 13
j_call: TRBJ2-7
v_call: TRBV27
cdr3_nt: TGTGCCTGCGAGGACAGGGGATCCCACGAGCAGTACTTC
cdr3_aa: CACEDRGSHEQYF

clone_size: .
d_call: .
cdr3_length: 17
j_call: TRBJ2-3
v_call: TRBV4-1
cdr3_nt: TGCGCCAGCAGCCAAGGGGGGCCGGGGTTTGGCACAGATACGCAGTATTTT
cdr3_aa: CASSQGGPGFGTDTQYF

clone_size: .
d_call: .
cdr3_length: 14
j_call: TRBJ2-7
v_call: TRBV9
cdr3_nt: TGTGCCAGCAGCGTAGGGGGACAAGCCTACGAGCAGTACTTC
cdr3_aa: CASSVGGQAYEQYF

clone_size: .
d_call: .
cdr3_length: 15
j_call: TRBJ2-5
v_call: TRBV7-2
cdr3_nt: TGTGCCAGCAGCTTAGTTTACAGCCCCCGCGAGACCCAGTACTTC
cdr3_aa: CASSLVYSPRETQYF

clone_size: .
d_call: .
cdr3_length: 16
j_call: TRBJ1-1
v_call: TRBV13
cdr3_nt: TGTGCCAGCAGCTTAGCATGGGGCCGCATGAACACTGAAGCTTTCTTT
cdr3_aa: CASSLAWGRMNTEAFF

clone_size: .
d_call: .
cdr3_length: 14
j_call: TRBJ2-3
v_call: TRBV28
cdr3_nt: TGTGCCAGCAGTCCCCGTACCTACACAGATACGCAGTATTTT
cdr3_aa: CASSPRTYTDTQYF

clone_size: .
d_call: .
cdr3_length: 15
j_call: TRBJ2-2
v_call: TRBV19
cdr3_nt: TGTGCCAGTAGTATAGGGACTATGAACACCGGGGAGCTGTTTTTT
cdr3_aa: CASSIGTMNTGELFF

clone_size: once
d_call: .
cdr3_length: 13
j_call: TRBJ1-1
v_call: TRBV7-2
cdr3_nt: TGTGCCAGCAGCTTAGCGGAGGGGACTGAAGCTTTCTTT
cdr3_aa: CASSLAEGTEAFF

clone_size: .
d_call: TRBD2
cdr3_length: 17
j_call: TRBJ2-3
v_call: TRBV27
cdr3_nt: TGTGCCAGCAGGCCCATTCCGGGACTAGCGGGAGCAGATACGCAGTATTTT
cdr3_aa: CASRPIPGLAGADTQYF